This note documents a single TCR beta chain sequence. This clonotype has more than one count but fewer than ten. No cognate antigen has been identified for it. At one end, the junction sequence differs from germline, possibly due to a read error. The record originates from a study of T cells in Graves' hyperthyroidism and ophthalmopathy (dated by TCRdb to the late 2010s). Context from the whole study: Peripheral blood was collected at initial diagnosis, before any treatment. The 100 discovery patients were randomly split 7:3 into training and test sets. Whether ophthalmopathy could be predicted prospectively was tested in an independent validation cohort made up of about 20 hyperthyroidism patients plus 17 patients who later progressed to ophthalmopathy. TCR V-J signatures able to tell the groups apart were searched for in a discovery cohort of some 100 patients, of whom fewer than 45 had Graves' ophthalmopathy and 57 had stable Graves' hyperthyroidism. The paper reports TCR Vbeta CDR3 sequencing of 135 peripheral blood samples: some 41 ophthalmopathy, under 85 hyperthyroidism and roughly 17 progressor patients. In addition, the study compared T-cell repertoires in thyroid tissue and in blood from a handful of Graves' hyperthyroidism patients. Following sampling, methimazole starting at 30 mg daily was given to hyperthyroidism patients, and high-dose intravenous methylprednisolone was given to ophthalmopathy patients.

Summary of the overall study and its limitations: No statistical method was used to fix the sample size in advance, and group allocation was not hidden from the investigators. In validation, progression to ophthalmopathy was predicted by the model with roughly 71% sensitivity and just over 72% specificity, a median of 6.5 months before onset. In cross-validation, a model built on a 13 V-J signature told ophthalmopathy apart from stable hyperthyroidism with approximately 90% sensitivity and about 81% specificity, and in testing the same model reached 80%/75%. Blood samples also contained most of the expanded thyroid clonotypes (frequency above 0.001), which suggests that blood repertoires may reflect thyroid immune responses.

Moderately to severely active disease, a Clinical Activity Score of at least 3, a NOSPECS grade of at least 4, and a duration under 3 months were present in ophthalmopathy patients. Any patient with an uncontrolled infection, another autoimmune disease, pregnancy or lactation was excluded. Diagnoses were established on the basis of clinical symptoms, serum thyroxine and TRAb, thyroid ultrasound, and orbital computed tomography. PBMCs were separated from roughly 9.3 ml of fresh peripheral blood using Ficoll-Paque density gradient centrifugation. Total RNA was extracted using Trizol reagent, and RNA quality was assessed on an Agilent 2100 Bioanalyzer. TCR beta CDR3 regions were amplified from RNA transcripts. The TCR CDR3 was subjected to a first round of RT-PCR using the HTBI primer set and the Qiagen OneStep RT-PCR kit. Libraries were constructed in a second round of multiplex PCR, after which size selection and purification were carried out. The libraries were sequenced on an Illumina HiSeq2000 using paired-end 100 bp reads. Per the original workflow: SOAPnuke was used to process the raw data, throwing out any read that contained adapters or uncalled bases, had a mean Phred below 15, or lacked an exact constant-primer or identifier match. COPE v1.2.5 was used to merge the high-quality paired reads, and each unique nucleotide sequence was defined as a clonotype. Clonotypes were aligned to IMGT TRBV, TRBD and TRBJ reference segments using MiTCR v1.1. The analysis included only V-J combinations with a frequency above 0.0001, which together covered around 99% of the repertoires. The TCS score was defined as F50 (clonal expansion) divided by E x V (chaos), with BLOSUM62-based TCRdist calculated between CDR3 peptides within each V-J. Welch's t-statistics and random forest reduced roughly 540 V-J features to roughly 13, which were used in a naive Bayes classifier (R e1071). TCRdb reanalyzed the raw reads on its own, using fastp at Q25 for trimming and MiXCR for clone calling, and kept in-frame beta chains. Entries are consolidated by CDR3 protein sequence, retaining the most common genes and DNA. It is TCRdb's table, rather than the study itself, that gives the V and J calls and clone size. Within this sample are about 640,000 distinct CDR3 sequences, with less than 25% of them counted one time only. Clones ranked in the top ten supply 34% of the sample.

CDR1 and CDR2, looked up from the germline V gene, are SGHAT and FQNNGV. From its cysteine to its phenylalanine, the CDR3 spans 15 amino acids. Here the CDR3 DNA is all that survives: 45 bases in frame from base 1. This chain is built from TRBV11-2 and TRBJ2-1; 7 bases in between match TRBD2. This clonotype was sampled from a man aged 25 to 40 with Graves' ophthalmopathy. Sequences were obtained from blood. The nucleotide sequence reads TGTGCCAGCAGCCTCGCCACGGGACTATATCATGAGCAGCTCTTC. This gives the protein CASSLATGLYHEQLF. Outside the CDR3, residues come from the reference TRBV11-2 and TRBJ2-1 proteins, so the full variable domain is: EAGVAQSPRYKIIEKRQSVAFWCNPISGHATLYWYQQILGQGPKLLIQFQNNGVVDDSQLPKDRFSAERLKGVDSTLKIQPAKLEDSAVYLCASSLATGLYHEQLFGPGTRLTVL.